This entry concerns a single T cell receptor (beta chain). Libraries were prepared by immunoSEQ multiplex PCR; TCRdb keeps only in-frame clonotypes and omits some of them. The repertoire has hundreds of thousands of clones, approximately 83% of them found once; the top ten carry roughly 2%. J lost 6 bases, V lost 5 bases, and 14 bases had no gene match. Germline V gene sequence: CDR1 SGHDN, CDR2 FVKESK. The CDR3 contains 16 residues. This specimen belongs to a study of blood T cell repertoires in COVID-19. Participants, about 18 to 90 years old, spanned 24 US areas. Participants had their cohort set by participant-reported clinical history.

Material for sequencing was PBMCs or T cells enriched from blood (not recorded which). This receptor was identified in a man aged 25-45 years who had recovered from COVID-19. V gene TRBV14 combines with J gene TRBJ1-1, with 8 bases that match TRBD1. CDR3 loop: CASSNPTGVKGAEAFF. In nucleotides, the CDR3 is TGTGCCAGCAGCAATCCGACAGGGGTTAAGGGCGCTGAAGCTTTCTTT.